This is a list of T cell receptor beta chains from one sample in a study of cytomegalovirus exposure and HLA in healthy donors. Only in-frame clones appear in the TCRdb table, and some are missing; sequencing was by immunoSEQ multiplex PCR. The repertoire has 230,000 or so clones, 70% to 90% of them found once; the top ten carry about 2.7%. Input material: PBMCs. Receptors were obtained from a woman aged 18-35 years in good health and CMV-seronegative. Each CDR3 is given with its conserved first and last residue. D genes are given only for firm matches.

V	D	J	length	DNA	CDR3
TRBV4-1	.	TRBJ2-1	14	TGCGCCAGCAGCCAGTGGCTCAAAGACAATGAGCAGTTCTTC	CASSQWLKDNEQFF
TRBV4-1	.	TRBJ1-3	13	TGCGCCAGCAGCCGGGACACGGGAAACACCATATATTTT	CASSRDTGNTIYF
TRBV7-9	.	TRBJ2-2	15	TGTGCCAGCAGCGCCCGGGGACTTTACACCGGGGAGCTGTTTTTT	CASSARGLYTGELFF
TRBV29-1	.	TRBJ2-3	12	TGCAGCGTTGAACCGGGAACAGATACGCAGTATTTT	CSVEPGTDTQYF
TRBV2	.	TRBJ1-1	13	TGTGCCAGCAGTGAGGGGGGGGGCACTGAAGCTTTCTTT	CASSEGGGTEAFF
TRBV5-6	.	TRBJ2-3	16	TGTGCCAGCAGCTTACTCAATAGCGTTAACACAGATACGCAGTATTTT	CASSLLNSVNTDTQYF
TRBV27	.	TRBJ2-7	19	TGTGCCAGCAGCCGGGACAGGGCGGTAGCGGGACAGCCTTCCTACGAGCAGTACTTC	CASSRDRAVAGQPSYEQYF
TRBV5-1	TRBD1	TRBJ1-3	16	TGCGCCAGCAGCTGGGGACAGGGCGGCTCTGGAAACACCATATATTTT	CASSWGQGGSGNTIYF
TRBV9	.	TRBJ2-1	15	TGTGCCAGCAGCGTAGCGGGAGACCCCTACAATGAGCAGTTCTTC	CASSVAGDPYNEQFF
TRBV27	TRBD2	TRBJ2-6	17	TGTGCCAGCAGCTCTAGGACTAGCCGCCAGGGGGCCAACGTCCTGACTTTC	CASSSRTSRQGANVLTF
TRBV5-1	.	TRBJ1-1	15	TGCGCCAGCAGCTTGGCAACAGGCTCGAACACTGAAGCTTTCTTT	CASSLATGSNTEAFF
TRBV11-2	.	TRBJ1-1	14	TGTGCCAGCAGCTCGCGGACAGCGAACACTGAAGCTTTCTTT	CASSSRTANTEAFF
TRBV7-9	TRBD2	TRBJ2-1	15	TGTGCCAGCAGCCGCCTTAGAGGGAGGGCCGATGAGCAGTTCTTC	CASSRLRGRADEQFF
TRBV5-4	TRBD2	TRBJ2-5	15	TGTGCCAGCAGCTTGGATCCGGCGGGGGTTGAGACCCAGTACTTC	CASSLDPAGVETQYF
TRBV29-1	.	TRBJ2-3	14	TGCAGCGTTGTCCTAGGGGATGTGGCAGATACGCAGTATTTT	CSVVLGDVADTQYF
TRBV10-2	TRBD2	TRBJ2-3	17	TGCGCCAGCAGTGAGGGGCAAAGCGGGAGTTTTGCAGATACGCAGTATTTT	CASSEGQSGSFADTQYF
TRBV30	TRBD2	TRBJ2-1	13	TGTGCCCGGGACTATCAGGGTTACAATGAGCAGTTCTTC	CARDYQGYNEQFF
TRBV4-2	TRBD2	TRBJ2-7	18	TGTGCCAGCAGCCAAGCTCGAGCGGGAGCGTCCGGCTCCTACGAGCAGTACTTC	CASSQARAGASGSYEQYF
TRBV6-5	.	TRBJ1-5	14	TGTGCCAGCAGTCGTACAGGTAGCAATCAGCCCCAGCATTTT	CASSRTGSNQPQHF
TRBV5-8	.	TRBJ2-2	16	TGTGCCAGCAGCCGCGCGCTAGTTTTAGACACCGGGGAGCTGTTTTTT	CASSRALVLDTGELFF
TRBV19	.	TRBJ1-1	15	TGTGCCAGTAGTATAGAAGGGAGGGGCCGAGGTGAAGCTTTCTTT	CASSIEGRGRGEAFF
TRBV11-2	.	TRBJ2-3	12	TGTGCCAGCAGCCCCCCGGGAGATACGCAGTATTTT	CASSPPGDTQYF
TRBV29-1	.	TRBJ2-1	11	TGCAGCGTCCCCGAGCCGTTGGAGCAGTTCTTC	CSVPEPLEQFF
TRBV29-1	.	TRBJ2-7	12	TGCAGCGTTGGCCGGACTACTAACGAGCAGTACTTC	CSVGRTTNEQYF
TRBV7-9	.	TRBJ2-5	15	TGTGCCAGCAGCCCTACCGGGACACGGCTTACGGCCCAGTACTTC	CASSPTGTRLTAQYF
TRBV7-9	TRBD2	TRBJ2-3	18	TGTGCCAGCAGATATTACCGAGGTCCGGGAGGGCCGACAGATACGCAGTATTTT	CASRYYRGPGGPTDTQYF
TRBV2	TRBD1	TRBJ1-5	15	TGTGCCAGCAGTCCAGGGACAGGGGGCAATCAGCCCCAGCATTTT	CASSPGTGGNQPQHF
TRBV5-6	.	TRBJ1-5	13	TGTGCCAGCAGCACTCAATTACATCAGCCCCAGCATTTT	CASSTQLHQPQHF